The clone carrying this TCR beta chain was observed a few times. Its antigen is as yet unknown. This entry belongs to a study of T cell responses to AZD1222 COVID-19 vaccine. Study outcomes and limitations: Among vaccine-associated CD4 TCRs, coverage spanned spike, with dominance at 160-218 and 743-854. Without day 14 samples, only post-peak T cell repertoires were studied. Elevations in Spike-specific TCR breadth and depth followed administration of two AZD1222 doses. The reported proportion of spike-specific TCRs targeting unmutated variant regions was nearly half.

Clones were sequenced by immunoSEQ multiplex PCR, and TCRdb holds only the in-frame ones, with some missing. Of 150,000 to 200,000 clones detected, 85% to 95% appear once; the ten largest clones hold 8% to 13%. Trimming shortened V by 0 bases and J by 4 bases, and 6 bases separated the two germline ends. Germline assignment: CDR1 GTSNPN and CDR2 SVGIG (reference sequence). There are 12 residues in the CDR3. The chain combines TRBV30 with TRBJ2-5; D uncertain. The receptor was isolated from an adult in good health. The input for sequencing was peripheral blood, taken on day 0 of AZD1222 vaccination. The CDR3 region is CAWSVGGETQYF. The CDR3 DNA is TGTGCCTGGAGTGTCGGTGGAGAGACCCAGTACTTC.